The 24 T cell receptor beta chains in this list originate from one sample, sequenced in a study of shared clonotypes between healthy human individuals. Generated by immunoSEQ multiplex PCR, the TCRdb table keeps only in-frame clones and is missing some. Of about 2.3 million clones in the sample, 90% to 95% were seen once. The material sequenced was naive CD4+ T cells from PBMCs. This sample's subset: CD45RA+ positively selected. The receptors come from a man aged 18-30 years in good health. Some clones in this sample may be carry-over from other donors' samples.

The rearrangement uses TRBV11-3 and TRBJ2-1; 8 bases line up with TRBD1. J was trimmed by 8 bases and V by 1 base; bases with no gene match: 7. The CDR3 sequence is 15 residues long. The V gene's germline CDR1 is SGHNT and CDR2 YENEEA. CDR3 nucleotide sequence: TGTGCCAGCAGCTTAGGTTCAGGGGGCAGGGATGAGCAGTTCTTC. Its protein is CASSLGSGGRDEQFF.

The rearrangement uses TRBV5-4 and TRBJ2-7; D might be TRBD1 or TRBD2, each matching 5 bases. Germline CDR1 and CDR2: SGHNT and YYREEE (reference sequence). The CDR3 extends over 15 amino acids. V was pared by 2 bases and J by 2 bases, with 14 bases between. CDR3 DNA: TGTGCCAGCAGCTTATCGGGACCCAGCCCCTACGAGCAGTACTTC. Its translation: CASSLSGPSPYEQYF.

This chain links TRBV7-8 with TRBJ2-7, with 9 bases that match TRBD2. There are 17 residues in the CDR3. Germline CDR1 reads SGHVS; CDR2 reads FQNEAQ. V lost 4 bases, J lost 7 bases, and 17 bases stayed unmatched. CDR3 nucleotide sequence: TGTGCCAGCAGCTCAAAAGCCCTAGCGGGGATCACGGGAGAGCAGTACTTC. Encoded protein: CASSSKALAGITGEQYF.

The gene calls are TRBV5-1 and TRBJ2-2; D call uncertain. V lost 4 bases and J 5 bases, leaving 15 bases between the germline ends. Germline V gene lookup returns CDR1 SGHRS and CDR2 YFSETQ. The CDR3 length is 15 residues. The CDR3 here is CASSRVPLGTGELFF. CDR3 DNA: TGCGCCAGCAGCAGGGTTCCCCTTGGGACCGGGGAGCTGTTTTTT.

This chain joins TRBV19 and TRBJ1-1; 7 positions agree with TRBD1. Per germline, CDR1 LNHDA and CDR2 SQIVND (reference sequence). The junction had 10 bases not matched to a gene; V was cut back by 5 bases and J by 1 base. The length of the CDR3 is 16 residues. CDR3 sequence reads: CASSSNRGIRNTEAFF. The CDR3 coding sequence is TGTGCCAGTAGTTCCAACAGGGGCATCAGGAACACTGAAGCTTTCTTT.

The CDR3 DNA sequence: TGTGCCACCAGCAGTGGAGGGGGGACTTACAATGAGCAGTTCTTC. Its translation: CATSSGGGTYNEQFF. This sequence joins TRBV15 and TRBJ2-1; possibly TRBD1 or TRBD2 for D (6 bases each). CDR1 and CDR2 (germline): LNHNV, YYDKDF (reference sequence). The CDR3 spans 15 residues. V shed 3 bases and J shed 4 bases, with 13 bases lying between them.

The chain joins TRBV19 to TRBJ2-7; D uncertain. The V gene lost 0 bases and the J gene lost 2 bases, with 8 bases spanning the gap. CDR1 LNHDA and CDR2 SQIVND come from the germline V gene (reference sequence). The CDR3 spans 14 residues. The CDR3 nucleotides read TGTGCCAGTAGTATAGACAGTAGAGCCTACGAGCAGTACTTC. Residues: CASSIDSRAYEQYF.

The V and J genes are TRBV29-1 and TRBJ2-3, with TRBD2 identical over 8 bases. Germline values: CDR1 SQVTM, CDR2 ANQGSEA. The ends lost 7 bases at V and 8 bases at J; junction bases unmatched: 26. There are 18 residues in the CDR3. CDR3 sequence reads: CSGGPLAGGSPAQGTQYF. The CDR3 nucleotides are TGCAGCGGAGGACCTCTCGCGGGAGGTTCTCCGGCACAGGGTACGCAGTATTTT.

This clone was recorded only once. The V gene is TRBV19, the J gene TRBJ1-3; D ambiguous. Trimming left V 7 bases short and J 2 bases short, with 9 bases between. CDR3 length: 13 amino acids. In germline, CDR1 is LNHDA, CDR2 SQIVND (reference sequence). The CDR3 loop reads CASTAAAGNTIYF. DNA for the CDR3: TGTGCCAGTACGGCGGCGGCTGGAAACACCATATATTTT.

The chain is built from TRBV18 and TRBJ2-3; tentative D call: TRBD1 (6 bases). The CDR3 spans 14 residues. In germline, CDR1 is KGHSH, CDR2 LQKENI. Trimming removed 5 bases at V and 3 bases at J, with 12 bases between. The CDR3 loop reads CASSGQRTTDTQYF. CDR3 DNA sequence: TGTGCCAGCTCAGGACAGAGAACGACAGATACGCAGTATTTT. The variable domain in full, with the rest retrieved from reference TRBV18 and TRBJ2-3, is NAGVMQNPRHLVRRRGQEARLRCSPMKGHSHVYWYRQLPEEGLKFMVYLQKENIIDESGMPKERFSAEFPKEGPSILRIQQVVRGDSAAYFCASSGQRTTDTQYFGPGTRLTVL.

The chain combines TRBV13 with TRBJ1-6; 7 bases match TRBD1. The CDR3 is 16 amino acids. The V segment lost 6 bases and the J segment 0 bases; nucleotides outside the gene matches: 5. Germline CDR1 and CDR2: PRHDT and FYEKMQ (reference sequence). The CDR3 DNA is TGTGCCAGCAGGACAGGGAAGAGCTCCTATAATTCACCCCTCCACTTT. Residues: CASRTGKSSYNSPLHF.

The chain joins TRBV6-5 to TRBJ2-7; D is perhaps TRBD2 (6 bases). Germline lookup yields CDR1 MNHEY and CDR2 SVGAGI. The CDR3 length is 15 residues. Trimming shortened V by 3 bases and J by 3 bases, and 15 bases separated the two germline ends. The chain's CDR3 is CASSYLESGVYEQYF. The CDR3 bases are TGTGCCAGCAGTTATTTAGAGTCGGGAGTCTACGAGCAGTACTTC.

CDR3 nucleotides: TGTGCCACCAGCAGGGGTCCGACAGGGTTTTCGGGCTACACCTTC. Translated: CATSRGPTGFSGYTF. V usage is TRBV15 and J usage is TRBJ1-2; TRBD1 agrees at 7 bases. The CDR3 runs to 15 residues. V was clipped by 3 bases and J by 8 bases; unmatched bases: 12. Germline values: CDR1 LNHNV, CDR2 YYDKDF (reference sequence).

V usage is TRBV7-2 and J usage is TRBJ2-5, with D possibly TRBD2 on 6 matching bases. This CDR3 is 15 amino acids long. V lost 1 base and J 1 base, leaving 10 bases between the germline ends. The germline V gene has CDR1 SGHTA and CDR2 FQGNSA. CDR3 loop: CASSLGRGTQETQYF. The CDR3, as DNA: TGTGCCAGCAGCTTAGGTCGGGGGACCCAAGAGACCCAGTACTTC.

This chain links TRBV2 with TRBJ1-4; D not certain. The CDR3 is made up of 13 amino acids. Germline CDR1 and CDR2: SNHLY and FYNNEI. Trimming cost V 7 bases and J 10 bases, with 16 bases left between them. CDR3 DNA: TGTGCCAGCACTCCAAGGGCCTTCGGAAAACTGTTTTTT. This translates into CASTPRAFGKLFF.

The genes are TRBV19 and TRBJ2-1; 7 nucleotides align to TRBD2. The V gene end was trimmed by 4 bases and the J gene end by 4 bases; junction bases not matched to a gene: 7. This CDR3 has 15 residues. Germline loops: CDR1 LNHDA, CDR2 SQIVND (reference sequence). The CDR3 DNA reads as TGTGCCAGTAGTAAACCGGGAGCGGGATACAATGAGCAGTTCTTC. Translation gives CASSKPGAGYNEQFF.

This clone was seen once. This chain connects TRBV4-3 to TRBJ2-1, with a weak D call TRBD2 (6 bases). Per the germline V gene, CDR1 is LGHNA and CDR2 is YSLEER. V was trimmed by 0 bases and J by 1 base, leaving 10 bases between them. The CDR3 extends over 16 amino acids. This chain's CDR3 is CASSQDGGRSYNEQFF. CDR3 nucleotides: TGCGCCAGCAGCCAAGATGGGGGGAGGTCCTACAATGAGCAGTTCTTC.

The CDR3 bases are TGCGCCAGCAAAAAACCGGGGGCGACCTCCTATGGCTACACCTTC. It specifies CASKKPGATSYGYTF. The chain links TRBV10-1 to TRBJ1-2; tentatively, D is TRBD1 (6 bases). This CDR3 is 15 amino acids long. Germline V gives CDR1 WNHNN, CDR2 SYGVQD (reference sequence). The germline V and J ends were trimmed by 7 bases and 4 bases, with 19 bases remaining between them.

This rearrangement joins TRBV18 to TRBJ1-2; a possible D gene is TRBD1 (6 bases). The CDR3 length is 15 residues. The V end was cut by 3 bases, the J end by 3 bases, with 14 bases between. The V gene's germline CDR1 is KGHSH and CDR2 LQKENI. CDR3 region: CASSPASQGHYGYTF. In DNA form, the CDR3 reads TGTGCCAGCTCACCCGCGTCCCAGGGGCACTATGGCTACACCTTC.

This clone was found a few times. The V and J genes are TRBV10-3 and TRBJ1-1; D is unresolved. The CDR3 has 13 amino acids. Germline-derived CDR1 and CDR2 are ENHRY and SYGVKD. Trimming removed 10 bases from V and 4 bases from J, with 16 bases in between. CDR3 DNA: TGTGCCACCCGCCCCACGGCGGCCACTGAAGCTTTCTTT. Translated, it gives CATRPTAATEAFF.

The genes are TRBV28 and TRBJ2-1; 8 bases line up with TRBD2. Trimming at V came to 5 bases and at J to 7 bases, leaving 10 bases not matched to a gene. Germline V gene lookup returns CDR1 MDHEN and CDR2 SYDVKM. This CDR3 has 15 residues. CDR3 region: CASSRSGPGGNEQFF. The DNA for the CDR3 is TGTGCCAGCAGTCGGTCCGGACCGGGGGGGAATGAGCAGTTCTTC.

The V call is TRBV18, the J call TRBJ1-4; D is ambiguous. V gave up 4 bases and J gave up 0 bases, with 9 bases separating them. The CDR3 has 15 amino acids. The germline V gene encodes CDR1 KGHSH and CDR2 LQKENI. The CDR3 sequence is CASSRVPATNEKLFF. In DNA, the CDR3 is TGTGCCAGCTCACGTGTTCCTGCAACTAATGAAAAACTGTTTTTT.

On this clone itself: Other DNA sequences in this specimen translate into the identical CDR3. V usage is TRBV18 and J usage is TRBJ1-1; 7 bases are a match to TRBD1. The V gene's germline CDR1 is KGHSH and CDR2 LQKENI. CDR3 length: 13 amino acids. The junction had 3 bases not matched to a gene; V was cut back by 3 bases and J by 5 bases. Here the CDR3 DNA reads TGTGCCAGCTCACCCCAGGGGGTAACTGAAGCTTTCTTT. It yields the protein CASSPQGVTEAFF.

The chain uses TRBV9 and TRBJ2-5; 7 bases are shared with TRBD2. CDR3 size: 14 residues. The germline CDR1 and CDR2 sequences are SGDLS and YYNGEE. V trimming: 2 bases; J trimming: 4 bases; junction bases outside the gene matches: 5. The DNA of the CDR3 is TGTGCCAGCAGCGTTTCGAGCGGGATAGAGACCCAGTACTTC. It codes for CASSVSSGIETQYF. Looking up the rest from reference TRBV9 and TRBJ2-5 gives the full variable domain: DSGVTQTPKHLITATGQRVTLRCSPRSGDLSVYWYQQSLDQGLQFLIQYYNGEERAKGNILERFSAQQFPDLHSELNLSSLELGDSALYFCASSVSSGIETQYFGPGTRLLVL.